The rows below give T cell receptor beta chains drawn from one sample of a study of cytomegalovirus exposure and HLA in healthy donors. Sequenced by immunoSEQ multiplex PCR; TCRdb stores in-frame clones only, minus some. The data contain 150,000 to 180,000 clones, over 65% of them seen just once; the ten biggest clones take up 2.1%. Sequencing was carried out using PBMCs. These receptors came from a man aged 25-45 years in good health and CMV-seronegative. Both conserved end residues are part of each CDR3. A D gene is named only where the DNA matches it firmly. Size values are once, few and many counts, or a class for expanded clones, and some rows have none.

J: TRBJ1-5
D: TRBD1
V: TRBV2
size: .
DNA: TGTGCCAGCAGACAGGGGGATAGCGGGAATCAGCCCCAGCATTTT
CDR3: CASRQGDSGNQPQHF

J: TRBJ2-7
D: .
V: TRBV19
size: .
DNA: TGTGCCAGTAGTATAGGAGGAGTCTCCGAGCAGTACTTC
CDR3: CASSIGGVSEQYF

J: TRBJ2-7
D: .
V: TRBV2
size: .
DNA: TGTGCCAGCAGTGAACTCGGCGGGAACTCCTACGAGCAGTACTTC
CDR3: CASSELGGNSYEQYF

J: TRBJ1-6
D: .
V: TRBV9
size: .
DNA: TGTGCCAGCAGTCAGGGCGATAATTCACCCCTCCACTTT
CDR3: CASSQGDNSPLHF

J: TRBJ2-7
D: .
V: TRBV5-1
size: .
DNA: TGCGCCAGCAGGAGTGAGTCCTACGAGCAGTACTTC
CDR3: CASRSESYEQYF

J: TRBJ2-1
D: TRBD1
V: TRBV2
size: .
DNA: TGTGCCAGCAGGAGGGAAGGGGGCCACAATGAGCAGTTCTTC
CDR3: CASRREGGHNEQFF

J: TRBJ2-7
D: .
V: TRBV21-1
size: few
DNA: TGTGCCAGCAGCATACTAACTCGCCTAAACTCCTACGAGCAGTACTTC
CDR3: CASSILTRLNSYEQYF

J: TRBJ1-6
D: TRBD1
V: TRBV5-4
size: few
DNA: TGTGCCAGCAGCTCCTCCCAGGGGGCGGGTAATTCACCCCTCCACTTT
CDR3: CASSSSQGAGNSPLHF

J: TRBJ1-2
D: TRBD1
V: TRBV6-5
size: .
DNA: TGTGCCAGCAGTGCTAACGGACAGGGGGAGAGTGGCTACACCTTC
CDR3: CASSANGQGESGYTF

J: TRBJ1-1
D: .
V: TRBV10-3
size: .
DNA: TGTGCCATCAGTGAGTCGGGGGGGCGGACTGAAGCTTTCTTT
CDR3: CAISESGGRTEAFF

J: TRBJ1-1
D: .
V: TRBV6-5
size: .
DNA: TGTGCCAGCAGTTACACCCAGAACCCTGAAGCTTTCTTT
CDR3: CASSYTQNPEAFF

J: TRBJ2-7
D: TRBD2
V: TRBV7-2
size: .
DNA: TGTGCCAGCAGCCAATCCGGGACTAGCAGTATTTACGAGCAGTACTTC
CDR3: CASSQSGTSSIYEQYF

J: TRBJ1-6
D: .
V: TRBV7-9
size: .
DNA: TGTGCCAGCAGCTTCCTCGCGACTTCGAACAATTCACCCCTCCACTTT
CDR3: CASSFLATSNNSPLHF

J: TRBJ2-5
D: .
V: TRBV5-1
size: .
DNA: TGCGCCAGCTTCAACGGGGGAGGGGGGCCCCAAGAGACCCAGTACTTC
CDR3: CASFNGGGGPQETQYF

J: TRBJ1-4
D: TRBD1
V: TRBV29-1
size: .
DNA: TGCAGCGTTCCCACAGGGGTTGCTAATGAAAAACTGTTTTTT
CDR3: CSVPTGVANEKLFF

J: TRBJ1-5
D: .
V: TRBV7-8
size: .
DNA: TGTGCCAGCAGCGAGACCAGGGATAGGCCCCAGCATTTT
CDR3: CASSETRDRPQHF

J: TRBJ2-7
D: .
V: TRBV27
size: .
DNA: TGTGCCAGCATGGGACAATCTGCAGTCGTAACCTACGAGCAGTACTTC
CDR3: CASMGQSAVVTYEQYF

J: TRBJ2-5
D: .
V: TRBV2
size: .
DNA: TGTGCCAGCAGTTACCTTGGGACTTCGAGGCAAGAGACCCAGTACTTC
CDR3: CASSYLGTSRQETQYF

J: TRBJ2-3
D: TRBD2
V: TRBV2
size: .
DNA: TGTGCCAGCAGCGCCCCACCGGGGCGGGGGGGCACAGATACGCAGTATTTT
CDR3: CASSAPPGRGGTDTQYF

J: TRBJ2-7
D: .
V: TRBV5-6
size: .
DNA: TGTGCCAGCAGCTTGGGGTCCGGTTACGAGCAGTACTTC
CDR3: CASSLGSGYEQYF

J: TRBJ2-4
D: TRBD1
V: TRBV19
size: .
DNA: TGTGCCAGTAGTGTAGCAGGGGGCGCGGCGAACATTCAGTACTTC
CDR3: CASSVAGGAANIQYF

J: TRBJ1-5
D: .
V: TRBV21-1
size: .
DNA: TGTGCCAGCAGCAAAGGGACAGCATGCAATCAGCCCCAGCATTTT
CDR3: CASSKGTACNQPQHF

J: TRBJ2-1
D: .
V: TRBV13
size: .
DNA: TGTGCCAGCAGCTTAGGGGCCGAAGGTGCAGGGGCAGGCAATGAGCAGTTCTTC
CDR3: CASSLGAEGAGAGNEQFF

J: TRBJ1-1
D: TRBD1
V: TRBV2
size: .
DNA: TGTGCCAGCAATATAGGACAGGTGGGGAGCACTGAAGCTTTCTTT
CDR3: CASNIGQVGSTEAFF

J: TRBJ2-1
D: TRBD2
V: TRBV27
size: .
DNA: TGTGCCAGCAGTGAAGGACTAGCGGGGGCCAATGAGCAGTTCTTC
CDR3: CASSEGLAGANEQFF

J: TRBJ1-4
D: .
V: TRBV6-6
size: once
DNA: TGTGCCATTGTTGTGGGTCAGGTCAGTAATGAAAAACTGTTTTTT
CDR3: CAIVVGQVSNEKLFF

J: TRBJ2-7
D: TRBD1
V: TRBV2
size: .
DNA: TGTGCCAGCAAAGCCGGACAGGGGAACTCCTACGAGCAGTACTTC
CDR3: CASKAGQGNSYEQYF

J: TRBJ2-3
D: TRBD2
V: TRBV9
size: .
DNA: TGTGCCAGCAGCGTAGATAGCGGGGGGTCCACAGATACGCAGTATTTT
CDR3: CASSVDSGGSTDTQYF

J: TRBJ2-7
D: TRBD1
V: TRBV9
size: .
DNA: TGTGCCAGCAGCGGCACCGGGACAGGGTCCTACGAGCAGTACTTC
CDR3: CASSGTGTGSYEQYF

J: TRBJ2-2
D: TRBD1
V: TRBV19
size: .
DNA: TGTGCCAGTAGTTCCTGGGACAGGGTGACCACCGGGGAGCTGTTTTTT
CDR3: CASSSWDRVTTGELFF

J: TRBJ1-1
D: .
V: TRBV7-2
size: .
DNA: TGTGCCAGCAGCACAAACAGGGTATTAGAAGCTTTCTTT
CDR3: CASSTNRVLEAFF

J: TRBJ2-7
D: TRBD1
V: TRBV5-1
size: .
DNA: TGCGCCAGCAGCTCGGGACAGGGTCACGGCGAGCAGTACTTC
CDR3: CASSSGQGHGEQYF

J: TRBJ1-1
D: TRBD1
V: TRBV5-1
size: few
DNA: TGCGCCAGCAGCGAGACAGGGGCGACCACTGAAGCTTTCTTT
CDR3: CASSETGATTEAFF

J: TRBJ1-6
D: TRBD1
V: TRBV5-1
size: .
DNA: TGCGCCAGCAGACCAACCGGGACAGCCGATTCACCCCTCAACTTT
CDR3: CASRPTGTADSPLNF

J: TRBJ2-5
D: TRBD2
V: TRBV10-3
size: few
DNA: TGTGCCATCAGTGAGACGAACCCTAGCGGGGAGACCCAGTACTTC
CDR3: CAISETNPSGETQYF

J: TRBJ2-7
D: .
V: TRBV29-1
size: .
DNA: TGCAGCGTTGGATTGTCTAGCGAGCAGTACTTC
CDR3: CSVGLSSEQYF

J: TRBJ1-1
D: .
V: TRBV5-6
size: .
DNA: TGTGCCAGCAGCTTGAGCAGGGATACTGAAGCTTTCTTT
CDR3: CASSLSRDTEAFF

J: TRBJ2-7
D: TRBD1
V: TRBV5-1
size: .
DNA: TGCGCCAGCAGCTCTGGGACAGGGGGCTACGAGCAGTACTTC
CDR3: CASSSGTGGYEQYF

J: TRBJ1-1
D: .
V: TRBV19
size: .
DNA: TGTGCCAGTAGTATAACCAGGGGTATGAACACTGAAGCTTTCTTT
CDR3: CASSITRGMNTEAFF

J: TRBJ2-5
D: .
V: TRBV30
size: .
DNA: TGTGCCTGGAGTGGGAGACAAGGCGGATGCGGGCAGTACTTC
CDR3: CAWSGRQGGCGQYF

J: TRBJ2-7
D: TRBD1
V: TRBV29-1
size: .
DNA: TGCAGCGTTGCAAGGACAGGGGGTTACGAGCAGTACTTC
CDR3: CSVARTGGYEQYF

J: TRBJ2-6
D: .
V: TRBV4-3
size: .
DNA: TGCGCCAGCAGCCAAGATGCCAGCGCTGGGGCCAACGTCCTGACTTTC
CDR3: CASSQDASAGANVLTF